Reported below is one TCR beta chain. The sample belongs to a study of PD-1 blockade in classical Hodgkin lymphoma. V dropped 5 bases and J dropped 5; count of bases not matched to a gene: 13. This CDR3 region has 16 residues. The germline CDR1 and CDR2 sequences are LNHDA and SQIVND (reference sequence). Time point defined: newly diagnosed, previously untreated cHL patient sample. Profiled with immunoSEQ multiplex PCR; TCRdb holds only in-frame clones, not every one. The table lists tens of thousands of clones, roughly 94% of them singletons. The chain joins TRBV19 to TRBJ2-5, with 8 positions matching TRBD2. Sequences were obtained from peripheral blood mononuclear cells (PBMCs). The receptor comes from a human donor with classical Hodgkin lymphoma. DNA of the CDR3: TGTGCCAGTAGTTCGGCTCCGGGACTAGGGTGGGAGACCCAGTACTTC. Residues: CASSSAPGLGWETQYF. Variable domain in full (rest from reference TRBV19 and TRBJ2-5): DGGITQSPKYLFRKEGQNVTLSCEQNLNHDAMYWYRQDPGQGLRLIYYSQIVNDFQKGDIAEGYSVSREKKESFPLTVTSAQKNPTAFYLCASSSAPGLGWETQYFGPGTRLLVL.